One TCR beta chain is described in this entry. Its antigen is currently unknown. The PCR employed 60 Vbeta primers together with 13 Jbeta primers. TCRdb's table, derived via immunoSEQ multiplex PCR, lists solely in-frame clones and lacks some. The table records fewer than 85,000 clones, around 70% of them present only once. The data originate from a study of cytomegalovirus exposure and HLA in healthy donors. Study-wide findings and caveats: Being productive about 90% or about 30% of the time was typical of most TCR beta V segments in an earlier analysis.

Germline V lookup: CDR1 MDHEN, CDR2 SYDVKM. The CDR3 extends over 13 amino acids. The trim removed 6 bases at V and 10 bases at J, leaving 3 bases unmatched. The sequence was collected from a woman aged 40 to 50 in good health and CMV-seropositive. This chain uses TRBV28 with TRBJ2-1, with 13 bases that match TRBD2. Sequences were obtained from PBMCs. The CDR3 sequence is CASRPGLAGEQFF. In DNA form, the CDR3 reads TGTGCCAGCAGGCCGGGACTAGCGGGGGAGCAGTTCTTC.